This T cell receptor (beta chain) was sequenced for a study of CD8 T cell repertoires and HIV-1 epitope variants. Whole-study context: Twenty-five autologous and known Gag and Nef epitope variant peptides each stimulated T cells separately. Cultures ran more than nine days, with IL-2, IL-7 and IL-15 added on days 3 and 7. Study results and limitations: Only beta chains were identified, marking proliferation to antigen, not function.

Germline V lookup: CDR1 SGHRS, CDR2 YFSETQ. V lost 1 base and J 0 bases, leaving 23 bases between the germline ends. This CDR3 region has 20 residues. The repertoire was sequenced with immunoSEQ multiplex PCR; TCRdb's copy has only in-frame clones and lacks some. The sample records some 87,000 clones, 60% to 80% being singletons. On this clone itself: Antigen: not known.

V and J are TRBV5-1 and TRBJ1-3, with D possibly matching TRBD1 (5 bases). The sequencing input was uncultured baseline CD8+ T cells from peripheral blood mononuclear cells (PBMCs). The sequence came from a male donor with HIV. The CDR3 DNA follows: TGCGCCAGCAGCTTGACCTTTACAGGAGGTAGAGTCGACTCTGGAAACACCATATATTTT. The encoded protein is CASSLTFTGGRVDSGNTIYF.